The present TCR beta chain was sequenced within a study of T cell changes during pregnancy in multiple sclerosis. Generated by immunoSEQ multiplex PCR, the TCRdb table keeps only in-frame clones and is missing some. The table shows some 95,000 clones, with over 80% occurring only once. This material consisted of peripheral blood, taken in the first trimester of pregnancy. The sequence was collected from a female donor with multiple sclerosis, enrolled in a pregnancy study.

CDR3 coding DNA: TGTGCCAGCAGCAAAGTTGCACTAGCGGGAGTGTCTGCAGATACGCAGTATTTT. Translated, it gives CASSKVALAGVSADTQYF. The chain uses TRBV21-1 and TRBJ2-3; the D call TRBD2 from the table was never checked on the DNA. TRBV21-1 is deemed a pseudogene. The CDR3 consists of 18 residues.